These 26 T cell receptor beta chains were all obtained from the same sample, sequenced in a study of blood T cell repertoires in COVID-19. Assay used: immunoSEQ multiplex PCR; TCRdb lists only in-frame clones, some missing. The sample consists of 150,000 to 200,000 clones, 80% to 90% of them appearing once. The sequenced sample consisted of peripheral blood. These TCRs come from a man aged 35-49 years who had recovered from COVID-19.

The genes are TRBV29-1 and TRBJ1-5; D is perhaps TRBD1 (5 bases). The CDR3 spans 16 residues. Trimming removed 8 bases at V and 2 bases at J, with 22 bases between. Germline CDR1 reads SQVTM; CDR2 reads ANQGSEA. CDR3 sequence (DNA): TGCAGCCCCGGCTTCATTGACAGCTGGCGCAATCAGCCCCAGCATTTT. The encoded protein is CSPGFIDSWRNQPQHF.

The chain uses TRBV4-3 and TRBJ1-1; D is ambiguous. Germline CDR1 reads LGHNA; CDR2 reads YSLEER. This CDR3 is built from 14 residues. V shed 4 bases and J shed 1 base, with 10 bases lying between them. CDR3 amino acids: CASSRNYQNTEAFF. Here the CDR3 DNA reads TGCGCCAGCAGCCGGAACTATCAGAACACTGAAGCTTTCTTT.

CDR3 protein: CASRTGNTEAFF. The CDR3 DNA reads TGTGCCAGCAGGACAGGGAACACTGAAGCTTTCTTT. The rearrangement joins TRBV28 to TRBJ1-1; TRBD1 is a possible D gene (6 bases). The germline V gene has CDR1 MDHEN and CDR2 SYDVKM. The CDR3 runs to 12 residues. V was pared by 6 bases and J by 1 base, with 6 bases between.

The chain is built from TRBV7-8 and TRBJ1-4; TRBD1 aligns across 11 bases. The germline V gene has CDR1 SGHVS and CDR2 FQNEAQ. CDR3 length equals 23 residues. The V segment lost 5 bases and the J segment 4 bases; nucleotides outside the gene matches: 27. CDR3 coding DNA: TGTGCCAGCAGCCCTATAACAATTTTCACTCTCCGGGACAGGGGGGCGGGTAATGAAAAACTGTTTTTT. Translating gives CASSPITIFTLRDRGAGNEKLFF.

This sequence joins TRBV11-2 and TRBJ2-7, with D maybe TRBD2 (5 bases). Trimming shortened V by 1 base and J by 0 bases, and 7 bases separated the two germline ends. Germline CDR1 and CDR2: SGHAT and FQNNGV. The CDR3 runs 14 residues. This CDR3 reads CASSLAGSSYEQYF. In DNA, the CDR3 is TGTGCCAGCAGCTTAGCGGGGAGCTCCTACGAGCAGTACTTC.

The chain joins TRBV9 to TRBJ2-1; unclear D gene. Germline loops: CDR1 SGDLS, CDR2 YYNGEE. This CDR3 contains 14 residues. Trimming stripped 0 bases from V and 3 bases from J, with 7 bases between. For the CDR3, the DNA is TGTGCCAGCAGCGTAGGACTGCTCTACAATGAGCAGTTCTTC. The encoded protein is CASSVGLLYNEQFF.

The chain couples TRBV28 to TRBJ1-5, with TRBD1 identical over 8 bases. The CDR3 totals 12 residues. Losses at the gene ends were 11 bases for V and 2 bases for J; bases not matched to a gene: 2. CDR1 and CDR2 (germline): MDHEN, SYDVKM. Here the CDR3 reads CAGQGGNQPQHF. The CDR3, as DNA: TGTGCCGGACAGGGTGGCAATCAGCCCCAGCATTTT.

This clone has just one count. V usage is TRBV5-1 and J usage is TRBJ2-5, with D maybe TRBD2 (6 bases). The CDR3 is 16 amino acids. CDR1 SGHRS and CDR2 YFSETQ come from the germline V gene. V dropped 4 bases and J dropped 5 bases, with 21 bases sitting between them. CDR3 amino acids: CASSPDAGSRGETQYF. Here the CDR3 DNA reads TGCGCCAGCAGCCCGGATGCGGGGTCTCGTGGGGAGACCCAGTACTTC.

This chain uses TRBV5-1 with TRBJ2-1, with 9 bases lining up with TRBD1. Per germline, CDR1 SGHRS and CDR2 YFSETQ. Losses at the gene ends were 4 bases for V and 7 bases for J; bases not matched to a gene: 6. The CDR3 length is 14 residues. CDR3 sequence: CASSPQGAGNEQFF. As DNA, the CDR3 is TGCGCCAGCAGCCCACAGGGGGCCGGGAATGAGCAGTTCTTC.

The chain recombines TRBV24-1 with TRBJ2-2; D is perhaps TRBD1 (6 bases). Germline assignment: CDR1 KGHDR and CDR2 SFDVKD. CDR3 length equals 15 residues. V gave up 9 bases and J gave up 6 bases, with 19 bases separating them. The CDR3 nucleotides read TGTGCCACCCTACAGGGATCAGAGGCCGCCGGGGAGCTGTTTTTT. It yields the protein CATLQGSEAAGELFF.

A remark on this clone: The germline gene is not matched at one end of the junction; a read error may be the cause. The rearrangement links TRBV4-1 to TRBJ1-2; 12 bases agree with TRBD1. Germline V gene sequence: CDR1 MGHRA, CDR2 YSYEKL. The CDR3 is 15 amino acids. CDR3 DNA: TGCGCCAGCAGCCAAGATCGGGGACAGGGGGCTTCGTTCTCCTTC. Its protein is CASSQDRGQGASFSF.

The CDR3 nucleotides are TGTGCCAGCAGCAATGGGACAGGGGGGGACAATGAGCAGTTCTTC. This sequence encodes CASSNGTGGDNEQFF. The chain recombines TRBV7-9 with TRBJ2-1, with 11 bases identical to TRBD1. The germline V gene has CDR1 SEHNR and CDR2 FQNEAQ (reference sequence). V shed 5 bases, J shed 5 bases, and the junction held 5 bases outside the gene matches. CDR3 size: 15 residues.

This clone was picked up one time. This sequence joins TRBV13 and TRBJ2-5; 9 positions match TRBD2. This CDR3 spans 14 amino acids. Germline V CDR1 and CDR2: PRHDT, FYEKMQ (reference sequence). Losses at the gene ends were 10 bases for V and 6 bases for J; bases not matched to a gene: 12. CDR3 nucleotides: TGTGCCACCAGGCCAGCGGGAGGCATAAAGACCCAGTACTTC. Protein sequence: CATRPAGGIKTQYF.

V usage is TRBV3-1 (or the pseudogene TRBV3-2) and J usage is TRBJ1-6, with D tentatively TRBD1 (5 bases). V lost 0 bases, J lost 10 bases, and 7 bases lay in between. Looked up from germline, CDR1 is LGHDT and CDR2 is YNNKEL (reference sequence). This CDR3 is built from 13 residues. The chain's CDR3 is CASSQEGESPLHF. CDR3 in DNA: TGTGCCAGCAGCCAAGAAGGGGAATCACCCCTCCACTTT.

The chain uses TRBV4-3 and TRBJ2-7, with D tentatively TRBD2 (7 bases). CDR3 length equals 18 residues. Trimming took 3 bases from V and 6 from J, leaving 27 bases between them. From germline, CDR1 is LGHNA and CDR2 YSLEER. CDR3 in DNA: TGCGCCAGCAGCCATCTTGAGGGGGGGGCCGGCGTTAGGACCGAGCAGTACTTC. This codes for CASSHLEGGAGVRTEQYF.

This chain uses TRBV5-6 with TRBJ2-3; D may be TRBD2 (6 bases). Trimming pared 6 bases from V and 3 bases from J, leaving 17 bases between. This CDR3 has 15 amino acids. Looked up from germline, CDR1 is SGHDT and CDR2 is YYEEEE. The CDR3 DNA sequence: TGTGCCAGCACGCAAACGGGAGCAAGGACAGATACGCAGTATTTT. The encoded protein is CASTQTGARTDTQYF. Based on the CDR3 plus reference TRBV5-6 and TRBJ2-3, the full variable domain is DAGVTQSPTHLIKTRGQQVTLRCSPKSGHDTVSWYQQALGQGPQFIFQYYEEEERQRGNFPDRFSGHQFPNYSSELNVNALLLGDSALYLCASTQTGARTDTQYFGPGTRLTVL.

For the CDR3, the DNA is TGTGCCGGGGCTACGACAGGAAGGGGTGAAAAACTGTTTTTT. It encodes CAGATTGRGEKLFF. V gene TRBV30 combines with J gene TRBJ1-4; D may be TRBD1 (6 bases). The CDR3 is made up of 14 amino acids. Germline V gives CDR1 GTSNPN, CDR2 SVGIG (reference sequence). Trimming pared 8 bases from V and 7 bases from J, leaving 20 bases between.

This chain uses TRBV6-2 or TRBV6-3 with TRBJ2-6; possibly TRBD1 for D (6 bases). Trimming pared 0 bases from V and 1 base from J, leaving 13 bases between. This CDR3 spans 18 amino acids. The germline V gene has CDR1 MNHEY and CDR2 SVGEGT. The DNA for the CDR3 is TGTGCCAGCAGTTACTCGGACAGCGGCGAGTCTGGGGCCAACGTCCTGACTTTC. Protein sequence: CASSYSDSGESGANVLTF.

The chain is built from TRBV13 and TRBJ2-7; TRBD2 agrees at 13 bases. V dropped 5 bases and J dropped 2; count of bases not matched to a gene: 6. The CDR3 has 16 amino acids. From germline, CDR1 is PRHDT and CDR2 FYEKMQ (reference sequence). CDR3 protein: CASSLGTSGITYEQYF. In DNA form, the CDR3 reads TGTGCCAGCAGCCTCGGGACTAGCGGGATAACCTACGAGCAGTACTTC. The variable domain in full, completed from reference TRBV13 and TRBJ2-7, reads AAGVIQSPRHLIKEKRETATLKCYPIPRHDTVYWYQQGPGQDPQFLISFYEKMQSDKGSIPDRFSAQQFSDYHSELNMSSLELGDSALYFCASSLGTSGITYEQYFGPGTRLTVT.

This rearrangement joins TRBV4-1 to TRBJ2-7; no firm D call. The germline gives CDR1 MGHRA, CDR2 YSYEKL. Trimming took 0 bases from V and 6 from J, leaving 18 bases between them. The CDR3 has 16 amino acids. The CDR3 DNA reads TGCGCCAGCAGCCAAGAATCTGGCTCACGGGTCGTCGAGCAGTACTTC. It encodes CASSQESGSRVVEQYF.

The V call is TRBV29-1, the J call TRBJ2-7, with 9 bases fitting TRBD2. CDR1 is SQVTM, CDR2 ANQGSEA, per germline. This CDR3 is built from 12 residues. V shed 7 bases and J 2 bases; nucleotides not matched to a gene: 3. CDR3: CSAGTSTYEQYF. CDR3 bases: TGCAGCGCCGGGACTAGCACCTACGAGCAGTACTTC.

The genes are TRBV6-4 and TRBJ2-2, with D possibly called TRBD1 or TRBD2 (6 bases each). There are 15 residues in the CDR3. V lost 4 bases to trimming and J lost 3 bases, with 12 bases between them. The germline gives CDR1 MRHNA, CDR2 SNTAGT. CDR3 sequence: CASSASGEDTGELFF. CDR3 DNA: TGTGCCAGCAGTGCCTCAGGGGAGGACACCGGGGAGCTGTTTTTT.

This clone was detected once. The rearrangement links TRBV11-2 to TRBJ1-1, with a weak D call TRBD1 (6 bases). Trimming left V 1 base short and J 2 bases short, with 8 bases between. The CDR3 has 14 residues. Germline V gene lookup returns CDR1 SGHAT and CDR2 FQNNGV. The CDR3 sequence: CASSLGRGNTEAFF. For the CDR3, the DNA is TGTGCCAGCAGCTTAGGCAGGGGTAACACTGAAGCTTTCTTT.

V and J are TRBV11-3 and TRBJ2-1; 7 bases fit TRBD2. V was pared by 1 base and J by 1 base, with 4 bases of the junction left unmatched. This CDR3 has 16 residues. Per the germline V gene, CDR1 is SGHNT and CDR2 is YENEEA. The CDR3 bases are TGTGCCAGCAGCTTAGTGAGCGGGGCTTCCTACAATGAGCAGTTCTTC. Amino acids: CASSLVSGASYNEQFF. Together with reference TRBV11-3 and TRBJ2-1, the CDR3 gives the full variable domain: EAGVVQSPRYKIIEKKQPVAFWCNPISGHNTLYWYLQNLGQGPELLIRYENEEAVDDSQLPKDRFSAERLKGVDSTLKIQPAELGDSAVYLCASSLVSGASYNEQFFGPGTRLTVL.

This clone was recorded only once. This chain connects TRBV6-2 or TRBV6-3 to TRBJ2-3; 13 positions agree with TRBD2. Trimming cost V 4 bases and J 2 bases; bases outside gene matches: 6. The germline gives CDR1 MNHEY, CDR2 SVGEGT. This CDR3 contains 17 residues. DNA of the CDR3: TGTGCCAGCAGTTCGGGACTAGCGGGAAGCGACACAGATACGCAGTATTTT. Translation: CASSSGLAGSDTDTQYF.

The chain links TRBV11-2 to TRBJ2-1; D is unresolved. CDR3 length equals 14 residues. CDR1 SGHAT and CDR2 FQNNGV come from the germline V gene. Trimming took off 2 bases at V and 9 bases at J, with 14 bases between the two ends. CDR3 sequence (DNA): TGTGCCAGCAGCTTAATTACGAGTAACGGTGAGCAGTTCTTC. This translates into CASSLITSNGEQFF.